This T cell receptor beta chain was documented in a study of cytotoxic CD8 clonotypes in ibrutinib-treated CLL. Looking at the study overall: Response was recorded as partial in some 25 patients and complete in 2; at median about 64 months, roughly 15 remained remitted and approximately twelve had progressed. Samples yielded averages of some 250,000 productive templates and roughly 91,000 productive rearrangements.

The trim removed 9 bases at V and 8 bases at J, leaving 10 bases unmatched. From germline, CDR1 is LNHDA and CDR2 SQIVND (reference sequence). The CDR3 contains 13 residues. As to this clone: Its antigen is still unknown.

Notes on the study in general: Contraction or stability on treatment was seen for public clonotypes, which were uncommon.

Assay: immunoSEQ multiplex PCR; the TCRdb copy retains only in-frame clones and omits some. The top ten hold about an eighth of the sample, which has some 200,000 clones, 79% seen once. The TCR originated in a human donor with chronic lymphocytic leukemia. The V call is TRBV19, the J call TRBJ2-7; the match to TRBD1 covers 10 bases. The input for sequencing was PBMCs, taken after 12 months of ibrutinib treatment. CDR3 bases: TGTGCCAGCGCTCCCGGACAGGGGGGTAAGCAGTACTTC. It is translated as CASAPGQGGKQYF.